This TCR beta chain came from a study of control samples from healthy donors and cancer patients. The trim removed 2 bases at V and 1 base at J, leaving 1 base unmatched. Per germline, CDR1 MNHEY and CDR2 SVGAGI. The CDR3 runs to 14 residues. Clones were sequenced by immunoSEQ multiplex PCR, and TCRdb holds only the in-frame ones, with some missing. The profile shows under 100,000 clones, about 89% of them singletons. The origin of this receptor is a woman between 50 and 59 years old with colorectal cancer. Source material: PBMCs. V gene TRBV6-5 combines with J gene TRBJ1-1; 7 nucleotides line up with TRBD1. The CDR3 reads CASSYEGANTEAFF. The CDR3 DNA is TGTGCCAGCAGTTACGAGGGGGCGAACACTGAAGCTTTCTTT.